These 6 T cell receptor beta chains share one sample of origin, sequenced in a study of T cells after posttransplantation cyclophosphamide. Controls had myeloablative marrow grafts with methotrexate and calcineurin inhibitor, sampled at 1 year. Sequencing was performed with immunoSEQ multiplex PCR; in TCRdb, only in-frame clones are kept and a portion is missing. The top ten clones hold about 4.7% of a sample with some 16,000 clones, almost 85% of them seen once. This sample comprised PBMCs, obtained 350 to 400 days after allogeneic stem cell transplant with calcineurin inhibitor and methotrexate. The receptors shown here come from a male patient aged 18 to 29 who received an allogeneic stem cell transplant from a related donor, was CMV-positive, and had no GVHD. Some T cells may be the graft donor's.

The CDR3 loop reads CASSPHQGRSTDTQYF. CDR3 sequence (DNA): TGTGCCAGCTCACCACATCAGGGCCGTAGCACAGATACGCAGTATTTT. The V call is TRBV18, the J call TRBJ2-3; D possibly corresponds to TRBD1 (5 bases). The CDR3 loop spans 16 amino acids. Germline CDR1 KGHSH, CDR2 LQKENI. The V gene lost 1 base and the J gene lost 0 bases, with 11 bases spanning the gap.

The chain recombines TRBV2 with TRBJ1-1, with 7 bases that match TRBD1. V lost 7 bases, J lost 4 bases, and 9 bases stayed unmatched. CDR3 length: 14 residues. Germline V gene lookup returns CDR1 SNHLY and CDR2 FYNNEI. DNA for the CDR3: TGTGCCAGCAATACAGGGGACGGGAGCACTGAAGCTTTCTTT. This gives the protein CASNTGDGSTEAFF.

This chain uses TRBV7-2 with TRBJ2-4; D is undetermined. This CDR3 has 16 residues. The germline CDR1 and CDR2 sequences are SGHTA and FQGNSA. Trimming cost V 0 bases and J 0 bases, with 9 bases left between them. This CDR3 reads CASSLAALGAKNIQYF. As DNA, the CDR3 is TGTGCCAGCAGCTTAGCGGCCCTAGGAGCCAAAAACATTCAGTACTTC.

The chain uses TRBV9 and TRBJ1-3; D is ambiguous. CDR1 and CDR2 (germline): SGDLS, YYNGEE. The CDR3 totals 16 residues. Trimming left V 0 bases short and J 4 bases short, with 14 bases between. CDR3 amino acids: CASSVAPGGGGNTIYF. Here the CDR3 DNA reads TGTGCCAGCAGCGTAGCTCCCGGCGGCGGGGGAAACACCATATATTTT.

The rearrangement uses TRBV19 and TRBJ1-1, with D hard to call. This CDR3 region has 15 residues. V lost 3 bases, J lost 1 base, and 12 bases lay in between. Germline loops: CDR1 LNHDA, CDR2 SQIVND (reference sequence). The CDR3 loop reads CASSITPGANTEAFF. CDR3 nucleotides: TGTGCCAGTAGTATTACCCCGGGAGCGAACACTGAAGCTTTCTTT. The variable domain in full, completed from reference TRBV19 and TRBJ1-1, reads DGGITQSPKYLFRKEGQNVTLSCEQNLNHDAMYWYRQDPGQGLRLIYYSQIVNDFQKGDIAEGYSVSREKKESFPLTVTSAQKNPTAFYLCASSITPGANTEAFFGQGTRLTVV.

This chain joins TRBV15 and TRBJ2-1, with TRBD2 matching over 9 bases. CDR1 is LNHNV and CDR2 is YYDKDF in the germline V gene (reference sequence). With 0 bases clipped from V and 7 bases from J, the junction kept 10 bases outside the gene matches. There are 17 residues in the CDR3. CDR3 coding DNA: TGTGCCACCAGCAGAGAACCGTTGGGACTAGCTCATAATGAGCAGTTCTTC. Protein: CATSREPLGLAHNEQFF.